Listed here is a single TCR beta chain. The entry originates in a study of blood T cell repertoires in COVID-19. Living in under 30 US areas, the participants were between 18 and 89 years of age. Allocation to cohorts depended on clinical history reported by the participants. During the 2 weeks before they entered the study, exposed participants had met someone with a PCR-confirmed or clinician-diagnosed COVID-19 case. Original handling: Amplification from reference gene primers served as the basis for estimated nucleated cell counts. Clones were sequenced by immunoSEQ multiplex PCR, and TCRdb holds only the in-frame ones, with some missing. V and J calls and clone size are those listed in that table; D and trimming were worked out from the DNA. The sample yields roughly 140,000 clones, roughly four fifths seen once. V was clipped by 4 bases and J by 10 bases; unmatched bases: 10. Germline V gene data show CDR1 as SGHNT and CDR2 as YYREEE (reference sequence). This CDR3 is 14 amino acids long.

This rearrangement joins TRBV5-4 to TRBJ2-1; 8 bases align to TRBD2. Sequences were obtained from PBMCs or T cells enriched from blood (not recorded which). The sequence derives from a woman under 30 who had been exposed to COVID-19. The CDR3 DNA reads as TGTGCCAGCAGCGGCGGGGGGCCGGGGATGGAGCAGTTCTTC. It codes for CASSGGGPGMEQFF.